The next 32 T cell receptor beta chains were all read from a single sample in a study of T cells after yellow fever vaccination. TCRdb processed the 5' RACE reads anew with MiXCR; each CDR3 protein has one entry. Among about 57,000 distinct CDR3 sequences listed, 7.4% were seen once. The material was CD8+ T cells sorted from PBMCs, obtained 15 days after the yellow fever booster vaccination. The receptors here all came from a young man who received the YFV17D yellow fever vaccine.

This clonotype was counted only a few times. The CDR3 DNA reads TGCGCCAGCCTTCCCTCGGGGGGTGTTAGGGATGAGCAGTTCTTC. Translation gives CASLPSGGVRDEQFF. This chain connects TRBV5-1 to TRBJ2-1, with 7 bases lining up with TRBD2. CDR1 is SGHRS and CDR2 is YFSETQ in the germline V gene. The trim removed 7 bases at V and 8 bases at J, leaving 15 bases unmatched. The CDR3 consists of 15 residues. Based on the CDR3 plus reference TRBV5-1 and TRBJ2-1, the full variable domain is KAGVTQTPRYLIKTRGQQVTLSCSPISGHRSVSWYQQTPGQGLQFLFEYFSETQRNKGNFPGRFSGRQFSNSRSEMNVSTLELGDSALYLCASLPSGGVRDEQFFGPGTRLTVL.

The chain employs TRBV20-1 and TRBJ1-1; 7 nucleotides line up with TRBD1. Germline values: CDR1 DFQATT, CDR2 SNEGSKA (reference sequence). V gave up 3 bases and J gave up 4 bases; unmatched junction bases: 5. The CDR3 sequence is 13 residues long. CDR3 protein: CSARPPGGTEAFF. In nucleotides, the CDR3 is TGCAGTGCTAGGCCGCCAGGGGGCACTGAAGCTTTCTTT.

This clonotype was counted ten times or more. The chain links TRBV7-3 to TRBJ2-3; D not certain. Germline CDR1 and CDR2: SGHTA and FQGTGA. Trimming pared 5 bases from V and 0 bases from J, leaving 18 bases between. CDR3 length: 17 amino acids. The CDR3 is CASSPRHEDPSTDTQYF. Here the CDR3 DNA reads TGTGCCAGCAGCCCGAGGCATGAGGACCCTAGCACAGATACGCAGTATTTT.

In this sample, this clonotype turned up many times. The genes are TRBV6-1 and TRBJ2-7, with no clear D. This CDR3 is built from 17 residues. Germline CDR1 is MNHNS and CDR2 is SASEGT. Trimming cost V 4 bases and J 0 bases, with 19 bases left between them. The CDR3 loop is CASSGVDPREISYEQYF. The CDR3, as DNA: TGTGCCAGCAGTGGGGTGGACCCTAGGGAAATCTCCTACGAGCAGTACTTC.

This rearrangement joins TRBV27 to TRBJ1-1; unclear D gene. Germline CDR1 reads MNHEY; CDR2 reads SMNVEV (reference sequence). V was pared by 4 bases and J by 0 bases, with 6 bases between. This CDR3 contains 13 residues. Written as DNA, the CDR3 is TGTGCCAGCAGTTCTGGAATGAACACTGAAGCTTTCTTT. Protein sequence: CASSSGMNTEAFF.

This clonotype was recorded many times. V is TRBV4-3 and J is TRBJ2-1; 8 bases are a match to TRBD2. The CDR3 length is 16 residues. CDR1 and CDR2 (germline): LGHNA, YSLEER. J gave up 2 bases and V 0 bases, and 3 bases lay outside the gene matches. For the CDR3, the DNA is TGCGCCAGCAGCCAAGATAGCGGGACTACCTACAATGAGCAGTTCTTC. Protein product: CASSQDSGTTYNEQFF.

This clonotype was seen at least ten times. The chain employs TRBV20-1 and TRBJ2-1, with 11 bases identical to TRBD2. CDR1 and CDR2 from the germline V gene are DFQATT and SNEGSKA (reference sequence). This CDR3 contains 15 residues. V trimming: 5 bases; J trimming: 3 bases; junction bases outside the gene matches: 6. CDR3 in DNA: TGCAGTGCTGTGGGACTAGCGGATAGCTACAATGAGCAGTTCTTC. This sequence encodes CSAVGLADSYNEQFF.

In the case of this clonotype: A much larger clone lies one base from this, so it may be a read error. The chain has TRBV9 and TRBJ1-4; tentatively, D is TRBD1 (6 bases). The CDR3 extends over 16 amino acids. The germline V gene encodes CDR1 SGDLS and CDR2 YYNGEE. Trimming cost V 2 bases and J 4 bases, with 15 bases left between them. The CDR3 DNA follows: TGTGCCAGCAGCGTTGGCACAGGGAATAGTAATGAAAAACTGTTTTTT. The encoded protein is CASSVGTGNSNEKLFF.

This clonotype was seen ten or more times. This chain links TRBV24-1 with TRBJ2-3; D is unresolved. The ends were cut back, 3 bases at V and 6 bases at J, with 9 bases in the middle. The CDR3 contains 13 residues. The germline gives CDR1 KGHDR, CDR2 SFDVKD. Here the CDR3 DNA reads TGTGCCACCAGTGATCCAGCTGGGGATACGCAGTATTTT. This sequence encodes CATSDPAGDTQYF.

This clonotype was seen ten or more times. The rearrangement joins TRBV29-1 to TRBJ2-7; TRBD2 agrees at 8 bases. This CDR3 is 14 amino acids long. V trimming: 2 bases; J trimming: 3 bases; junction bases outside the gene matches: 6. CDR1 and CDR2 (germline): SQVTM, ANQGSEA. This CDR3 reads CSVERSAGGYEQYF. In DNA form, the CDR3 reads TGCAGCGTTGAACGGTCTGCGGGGGGCTACGAGCAGTACTTC.

This clonotype was seen ten or more times. The V and J genes are TRBV12-3 or TRBV12-4 and TRBJ2-1; D is undetermined. Trimming pared 5 bases from V and 2 bases from J, leaving 13 bases between. The CDR3 runs 15 residues. DNA for the CDR3: TGTGCCAGCAGTCTCCCGGGCTGGCCCTACAATGAGCAGTTCTTC. It is translated as CASSLPGWPYNEQFF.

Comments on this clonotype: This may arise from a read error, as a much more abundant clone is one base away. V usage is TRBV9 and J usage is TRBJ2-1; 13 positions agree with TRBD2. The germline V gene has CDR1 SGDLS and CDR2 YYNGEE. The CDR3 spans 15 residues. Written as DNA, the CDR3 is TGTGCCAGCAGCGTAGGGGGACTAGCGGGAAATGATCAGTTCTTC. It codes for CASSVGGLAGNDQFF.

A word on this clonotype: A read error may explain this, as a much larger clone is one base away. The chain combines TRBV2 with TRBJ2-7; D assignment may be TRBD1 or TRBD2 (5 bases each). This CDR3 is built from 15 residues. The V end was cut by 7 bases, the J end by 2 bases, with 18 bases between. Germline V CDR1 and CDR2: SNHLY, FYNNEI. CDR3 sequence reads: CASKQRSGQTYEQYF. CDR3 in DNA: TGTGCCAGCAAGCAACGAAGCGGACAAACCTACGAGCAGTACTTC.

The table lists this clonotype with many counts. J is TRBJ2-7 and V is TRBV19, with 7 bases lining up with TRBD1. This CDR3 has 13 amino acids. V lost 5 bases, J lost 3 bases, and 4 bases stayed unmatched. The germline V gene has CDR1 LNHDA and CDR2 SQIVND (reference sequence). This CDR3 reads CASSPGTVYEQYF. The DNA for the CDR3 is TGTGCCAGTAGTCCGGGGACAGTCTACGAGCAGTACTTC.

A note on this clonotype: This may be a read error: a much more frequent sequence differs by one nucleotide. The chain has TRBV3-1 and TRBJ2-3; D not resolved. The J call could be wrong; TRBJ1-5 is a better fit for the DNA end. The CDR3 has 12 amino acids. Germline V gene sequence: CDR1 LGHDT, CDR2 YNNKEL (reference sequence). The CDR3 coding sequence is TGTGCCAGCAGCCAAGGGAGGCATACGCAGCATTTT. The encoded protein is CASSQGRHTQHF.

This clonotype is medium-sized within its sample. The chain employs TRBV7-6 and TRBJ1-2, with 9 bases fitting TRBD1. Trimming at V came to 5 bases and at J to 4 bases, leaving 8 bases not matched to a gene. Germline V gene sequence: CDR1 SGHVS, CDR2 FNYEAQ. The CDR3 consists of 15 residues. The CDR3 is CASSPIGQGSYGYTF. In DNA, the CDR3 is TGTGCCAGCAGCCCCATCGGACAGGGGAGCTATGGCTACACCTTC. The variable domain in full, with the rest retrieved from reference TRBV7-6 and TRBJ1-2, is GAGVSQSPRYKVTKRGQDVALRCDPISGHVSLYWYRQALGQGPEFLTYFNYEAQQDKSGLPNDRFSAERPEGSISTLTIQRTEQRDSAMYRCASSPIGQGSYGYTFGSGTRLTVV.

The chain recombines TRBV30 with TRBJ2-7, with TRBD2 matching 10 bases. Unmatched junction bases numbered 8, after V lost 0 bases and J lost 3 bases. CDR1 and CDR2 (germline): GTSNPN, SVGIG (reference sequence). The CDR3 totals 16 residues. The CDR3 loop reads CAWSVLASSGSYEQYF. The CDR3 bases are TGTGCCTGGAGTGTACTAGCGTCTAGCGGGAGCTACGAGCAGTACTTC.

On this clonotype: Given a much more abundant clone one base away, this may be a read error. The chain combines TRBV6-5 with TRBJ2-2; TRBD2 matches 8 bases. CDR3 size: 17 residues. Germline trimming cut 2 bases from V and 8 bases from J; bases unmatched to any gene: 13. Germline values: CDR1 MNHEY, CDR2 SVGAGI. In nucleotides, the CDR3 is TGTGCCAGCAGTTACGTCGGGGGGGCAGGGTCGAGAGGGGAGCTGTTTTTT. Its protein is CASSYVGGAGSRGELFF.

This clonotype was seen only once. This may stem from a read error, because a much larger clone lies one nucleotide away. This chain links TRBV2 with TRBJ2-6; no clear D gene. The germline V gene has CDR1 SNHLY and CDR2 FYNNEI. The CDR3 runs to 15 residues. The CDR3 sequence is CASSESSSAANVLTF. As DNA, the CDR3 is TGTGCCAGCAGTGAATCAAGCTCTGCGGCCAACGTCCTGACTTTC.

The sample holds many counts of this clonotype. The chain joins TRBV27 to TRBJ2-7, with D possibly being TRBD2 (7 bases). This CDR3 has 16 amino acids. V lost 6 bases and J lost 2, with 20 bases in between. The germline CDR1 and CDR2 sequences are MNHEY and SMNVEV (reference sequence). CDR3 in amino acids: CASSSGAGAGAYEQYF. In DNA form, the CDR3 reads TGTGCCAGCAGCTCGGGCGCGGGGGCAGGGGCCTACGAGCAGTACTTC.

This clonotype was seen ten or more times. The rearrangement uses TRBV4-3 and TRBJ1-1, with 8 positions matching TRBD1. The V gene's germline CDR1 is LGHNA and CDR2 YSLEER. The CDR3 has 12 residues. Unmatched junction bases numbered 6, after V lost 3 bases and J lost 12 bases. CDR3 nucleotide sequence: TGCGCCAGCAGCCACGACAGGGGTTTGACTTTCTTT. This gives the protein CASSHDRGLTFF.

Ten or more counts support this clonotype. The chain combines TRBV27 with TRBJ1-1; 8 positions match TRBD1. Germline V gene sequence: CDR1 MNHEY, CDR2 SMNVEV (reference sequence). After removal of 3 bases from V and 1 base from J, the junction contained 4 bases not matched to a gene. There are 15 residues in the CDR3. For the CDR3, the DNA is TGTGCCAGCAGTTTGGCCGGGACAGGGAACACTGAAGCTTTCTTT. Translation: CASSLAGTGNTEAFF.

Ten or more counts support this clonotype. The CDR3 DNA reads as TGTGCCAGCTCACCGGGGACAGAGACGAACACCGGGGAGCTGTTTTTT. It is translated as CASSPGTETNTGELFF. The chain is built from TRBV18 and TRBJ2-2, with TRBD1 identical over 7 bases. The V segment lost 3 bases and the J segment 0 bases; nucleotides outside the gene matches: 4. Germline V CDR1 and CDR2: KGHSH, LQKENI. This CDR3 is built from 16 residues.

In nucleotides, the CDR3 is TGCAGTGCTAGAGAATCGGGGGACTCTTCCAATGAGCAGTTCTTC. It is translated as CSARESGDSSNEQFF. This chain links TRBV20-1 with TRBJ2-1, with D possibly being TRBD2 (6 bases). Germline V lookup: CDR1 DFQATT, CDR2 SNEGSKA (reference sequence). CDR3 length equals 15 residues. V was trimmed by 0 bases and J by 6 bases, leaving 15 bases between them.

The rearrangement uses TRBV11-2 and TRBJ2-4; TRBD1 aligns across 7 bases. With V trimmed by 5 bases and J by 0 bases, 7 bases remained unmatched. The CDR3 is 16 amino acids. CDR1 and CDR2 (germline): SGHAT, FQNNGV. The CDR3 DNA follows: TGTGCCAGCAGCACTGGGACAGTAGAAGCCAAAAACATTCAGTACTTC. This encodes CASSTGTVEAKNIQYF.

Ten or more counts support this clonotype. The CDR3 region has the DNA TGTGCTAGTGGCCCCCGGGAGGTTCCTTCCTACGAGCAGTACTTC. Translation gives CASGPREVPSYEQYF. The rearrangement uses TRBV12-5 and TRBJ2-7, with 7 bases that match TRBD2. Germline-derived CDR1 and CDR2 are LGHNT and FRNRAP. The CDR3 totals 15 residues. The trim removed 6 bases at V and 1 base at J, leaving 9 bases unmatched.

There are many counts of this clonotype. The chain combines TRBV29-1 with TRBJ2-1, with 12 bases matching TRBD2. The CDR3 is 16 residues long. Germline V gives CDR1 SQVTM, CDR2 ANQGSEA. Trimming took 1 base from V and 6 from J; bases not matched to a gene: 7. DNA of the CDR3: TGCAGCGTTGAAGCGACTAGCGGGAGATTCGGCAATGAGCAGTTCTTC. As protein: CSVEATSGRFGNEQFF.

This clonotype has a count of ten or more. V usage is TRBV7-2 and J usage is TRBJ2-5; tentatively, D is TRBD1 (6 bases). Germline V lookup: CDR1 SGHTA, CDR2 FQGNSA. CDR3 length equals 15 residues. Between the trimmed V and J ends, which lost 3 bases and 5 bases, there was a span of 16 bases. The CDR3 loop reads CASSFVSGADETQYF. CDR3 nucleotides: TGTGCCAGCAGCTTCGTTTCAGGGGCCGATGAGACCCAGTACTTC.

This clonotype was counted ten times or more. V gene TRBV20-1 combines with J gene TRBJ1-1; D unresolved. Germline V gene sequence: CDR1 DFQATT, CDR2 SNEGSKA (reference sequence). CDR3 length equals 11 residues. Trimming removed 3 bases from V and 3 bases from J, with 5 bases in between. The CDR3 protein is CSASTYTEAFF. DNA of the CDR3: TGCAGTGCTAGTACGTACACTGAAGCTTTCTTT.

There are many counts of this clonotype. The rearrangement joins TRBV2 to TRBJ1-1; D is ambiguous. V lost 7 bases and J 4 bases, leaving 16 bases between the germline ends. CDR3 length: 14 residues. Germline lookup yields CDR1 SNHLY and CDR2 FYNNEI. DNA of the CDR3: TGTGCCAGCACCATAGGTGCCGGGAGCACTGAAGCTTTCTTT. Its translation is CASTIGAGSTEAFF. The full variable domain, in which reference TRBV2 and TRBJ1-1 provide the parts outside the CDR3, is EPEVTQTPSHQVTQMGQEVILRCVPISNHLYFYWYRQILGQKVEFLVSFYNNEISEKSEIFDDQFSVERPDGSNFTLKIRSTKLEDSAMYFCASTIGAGSTEAFFGQGTRLTVV.

Points on this clonotype: This may stem from a read error, because a much larger clone lies one nucleotide away. The gene calls are TRBV6-2 or TRBV6-3 and TRBJ2-7; 10 nucleotides line up with TRBD1. Germline V gives CDR1 MNHEY, CDR2 SVGEGT. V lost 6 bases to trimming and J lost 2 bases; unmatched junction nucleotides: 13. The CDR3 is made up of 17 amino acids. CDR3 in DNA: TGTGCCAGCAGCCAACTGCGGACAGGGGGTCCGACCTACGAGCAGTACTTC. Translating gives CASSQLRTGGPTYEQYF.

In this sample, this clonotype turned up many times. The chain couples TRBV18 to TRBJ2-1; D may be TRBD1 (6 bases). Trimming shortened V by 5 bases and J by 16 bases, and 15 bases separated the two germline ends. The germline V gene has CDR1 KGHSH and CDR2 LQKENI. The CDR3 runs 11 residues. CDR3 nucleotides: TGTGCCAGCTCAAGGGACAAGGGGACATTCTTC. Amino acids: CASSRDKGTFF.